The rows below give T cell receptor beta chains drawn from one sample of a study of cytomegalovirus exposure and HLA in healthy donors. Assay: immunoSEQ multiplex PCR; the TCRdb copy retains only in-frame clones and omits some. The profile shows around 110,000 clones, 77% of them singletons. Sequencing used PBMCs. These receptors were obtained from a male donor in good health and CMV-seronegative. The CDR3 runs from the conserved cysteine through the conserved F or W. A D gene is named only where the DNA matches it firmly.

d_gene	v_gene	j_gene	CDR3aa
-	TRBV15	TRBJ2-1	CATSRGTVYNEQFF
-	TRBV28	TRBJ2-5	CASTPSNTYQETQYF
TRBD2	TRBV4-2	-	CASSQEGSGSSYEQYF
TRBD2	TRBV7-2	TRBJ2-3	CASSLAGAGGPPDTQYF
-	TRBV25-1	TRBJ2-5	CASSEYVRVQETQYF
-	TRBV14	TRBJ1-1	CASSPTGLSTEAFF
TRBD2	TRBV7-6	TRBJ2-1	CASSTGLAGGGSSYNEQFF
TRBD2	TRBV6-5	TRBJ2-3	CASSPSGRWADTQYF
-	TRBV7-9	TRBJ2-3	CASSLQGTVGDTQYF
-	TRBV11-2	TRBJ1-1	CASSLEGNEAFF
-	TRBV28	TRBJ2-4	CASSFAGEGAKNIQYF
TRBD1	TRBV6-5	TRBJ2-7	CASSSPPGTGIYEQYF
-	TRBV28	TRBJ2-7	CASSPLTGTTYEQYF
-	TRBV4-1	TRBJ1-6	CASSQGRINSPLHF
-	TRBV5-1	TRBJ2-2	CASSLALLRDNTGELFF
TRBD1	TRBV7-2	TRBJ2-5	CASSPGQGETQYF
TRBD2	TRBV7-2	TRBJ2-7	CASSLGAGEIYEQYF
-	TRBV30	TRBJ2-1	CAWSVGGLASDEQFF
-	TRBV2	TRBJ2-7	CASSSTPTGFAQYF
TRBD2	TRBV5-1	TRBJ2-7	CASSLHTSGSSYEQYF
-	TRBV6-1	TRBJ1-2	CASTIFTESYGYTF
-	TRBV5-8	TRBJ1-5	CASSLDWGGSNQPQHF
-	TRBV5-1	TRBJ2-1	CASSWDQGPEQFF
TRBD1	TRBV2	TRBJ1-3	CASSEPGQGAPGNTIYF
-	TRBV27	TRBJ1-4	CASSLRGITNEKLFF
-	TRBV29-1	TRBJ1-2	CSVPTGYGYTF
-	TRBV27	TRBJ1-1	CASSFWGVSTEAFF
-	TRBV13	TRBJ1-2	CASSLTGKTNYGYTF
-	TRBV7-9	TRBJ2-7	CASSLGSGNEQYF
-	TRBV6-5	TRBJ1-1	CASSYGQVNTEAFF
TRBD1	TRBV5-1	TRBJ2-3	CASSPDRSGDTQYF
TRBD1	TRBV5-1	TRBJ2-3	CASSLVQQGAGADTQYF
-	TRBV6-5	TRBJ1-3	CASRPDRYSGNTIYF
TRBD2	TRBV4-1	-	CASSPAAFRGRTEQYF
-	TRBV18	TRBJ1-3	CASSPPGTPGNTIYF
TRBD1	TRBV10-3	TRBJ1-5	CAISDHGTGGRGQPQHF
-	TRBV5-1	TRBJ1-1	CASSFQGLSEAFF
TRBD2	TRBV27	-	CASSLAGGYEQYF
TRBD1	TRBV7-2	TRBJ2-7	CASSFPGQAYEQYF
TRBD1	TRBV5-4	TRBJ1-4	CASSSGDRGGTNEKLFF